A selection of T cell receptor beta chains follows, all from one sample in a study of glioma-infiltrating T cells. TCRdb analysed the multiplex PCR reads with MiXCR anew, one entry per CDR3 protein. The sample includes around 10,000 distinct CDR3 sequences, about 50% of them seen just once. The sample was glioma tissue, nonneoplastic brain tissue, or PBMCs (not recorded which). Receptor source: a human donor with low-grade glioma or glioblastoma, undergoing nonglioma brain surgery, or in good health (not recorded which). Each CDR3 is given with its conserved first and last residue. The D gene is left open where the match is weak. Some rows mark clone size as missing; the rest say once, few, many or name a class of expanded clone.

clone_size: NA; v_call: TRBV6-2/TRBV6-3; j_call: TRBJ2-5; d_call: TRBD2; cdr3_nt: TGTGCCAGCAGTGGGGGCCTAGCGGGCCAAGAGACCCAGTGCTTC; cdr3_aa: CASSGGLAGQETQCF
clone_size: medium-sized; v_call: TRBV28; j_call: TRBJ2-5; d_call: NA; cdr3_nt: TGTGCCAGCAGTTTAGGAGGAGGCTACCAAGAGACCCAGTACTTC; cdr3_aa: CASSLGGGYQETQYF
clone_size: NA; v_call: TRBV20-1; j_call: TRBJ2-7; d_call: TRBD2; cdr3_nt: TGCAGTGCTACAGAACCGACTAGCCCATCCTACGAGAAGTACTTC; cdr3_aa: CSATEPTSPSYEKYF
clone_size: NA; v_call: TRBV3-1; j_call: TRBJ2-5; d_call: NA; cdr3_nt: TGTGCCAGCAGCCAAGCTGTGGAACCGCTCACTCAGTACTTC; cdr3_aa: CASSQAVEPLTQYF
clone_size: many; v_call: TRBV5-4; j_call: TRBJ2-1; d_call: TRBD2; cdr3_nt: TGTGCCAGCAGTCGAACTAGCGGGAAAAATAATGAGCAGTTCTTC; cdr3_aa: CASSRTSGKNNEQFF
clone_size: NA; v_call: TRBV6-1; j_call: TRBJ1-1; d_call: NA; cdr3_nt: TGTGCCACCAAAAGGGGGGCGGACACTGAAGCTTTCTTT; cdr3_aa: CATKRGADTEAFF
clone_size: many; v_call: TRBV9; j_call: TRBJ1-5; d_call: TRBD1; cdr3_nt: TGTGCCAGCAGCACAGAAGCGGACAGGACACCCCAGCATTTT; cdr3_aa: CASSTEADRTPQHF
clone_size: NA; v_call: TRBV4-1; j_call: TRBJ2-3; d_call: TRBD2; cdr3_nt: TGCGCCAGCAGCCCTACTCTAGCGGGATTCAGAGATACGCAGTGTTTT; cdr3_aa: CASSPTLAGFRDTQCF
clone_size: many; v_call: TRBV5-1; j_call: TRBJ2-7; d_call: NA; cdr3_nt: TGCGCCAGCAGCTTGTACGACAGCACCTACGAGCAGTACTTC; cdr3_aa: CASSLYDSTYEQYF
clone_size: NA; v_call: TRBV7-7; j_call: TRBJ2-7; d_call: NA; cdr3_nt: TGTGACAGCAGACGAGACGGCTACGAGCAGTACTTC; cdr3_aa: CDSRRDGYEQYF
clone_size: NA; v_call: TRBV20-1; j_call: TRBJ1-5; d_call: TRBD1; cdr3_nt: TGCAGTGCTGTGACAGGGAGTCAGCCCCAGCATTTT; cdr3_aa: CSAVTGSQPQHF
clone_size: medium-sized; v_call: TRBV28; j_call: TRBJ2-7; d_call: NA; cdr3_nt: TGTGCCAGCAGTTTAGGCAGGGGTTACGAGCAGTACTTC; cdr3_aa: CASSLGRGYEQYF
clone_size: NA; v_call: TRBV7-3; j_call: TRBJ2-1; d_call: NA; cdr3_nt: TGTGCCAGCAGCTTAGACCCTAGTTCCTACAATGAGCACTTCTTC; cdr3_aa: CASSLDPSSYNEHFF
clone_size: medium-sized; v_call: TRBV6-1; j_call: TRBJ2-1; d_call: TRBD2; cdr3_nt: TGTGCCAGCAGGTCTAGCGGGAAGGGCGATGAGCAGTTCTTC; cdr3_aa: CASRSSGKGDEQFF
clone_size: NA; v_call: TRBV12-3/TRBV12-4; j_call: TRBJ2-5; d_call: TRBD2; cdr3_nt: TGTGCCAGCAGTTTGGGGACTAGCGGGAGGGTCTCTCAAGAGACCAAGTACTTC; cdr3_aa: CASSLGTSGRVSQETKYF
clone_size: NA; v_call: TRBV4-1; j_call: TRBJ2-7; d_call: TRBD1; cdr3_nt: TGCGCCAGCAGCCAAGTGAGCAGCCGGGACAGGGTGTGCTTC; cdr3_aa: CASSQVSSRDRVCF
clone_size: medium-sized; v_call: TRBV28; j_call: TRBJ2-2; d_call: TRBD2; cdr3_nt: TGTGCCAGCAGTTTCAAACGGACTAGCGCGAACACCGGGGAGCTGTTTTTT; cdr3_aa: CASSFKRTSANTGELFF
clone_size: NA; v_call: TRBV20-1; j_call: TRBJ2-7; d_call: NA; cdr3_nt: TGCAGTGCTACAAGGACATTCGACCCCTACGAGCAGTACTTC; cdr3_aa: CSATRTFDPYEQYF
clone_size: once; v_call: TRBV7-9; j_call: TRBJ2-2; d_call: NA; cdr3_nt: TGTGCCAGCAGCTTAGGCCCCGTAGCGCCGAACAACGGGGAGCTGTTTTTT; cdr3_aa: CASSLGPVAPNNGELFF
clone_size: NA; v_call: TRBV18; j_call: TRBJ1-3; d_call: NA; cdr3_nt: TGTGCCAGATCACCACCGGTTGCATCTGGAAAAACCATATATTTT; cdr3_aa: CARSPPVASGKTIYF
clone_size: many; v_call: TRBV29-1; j_call: TRBJ2-1; d_call: TRBD2; cdr3_nt: TGCAGCGCAGAACGGGGGGCCTACAATGAGCAGTTCTTC; cdr3_aa: CSAERGAYNEQFF
clone_size: many; v_call: TRBV4-2; j_call: TRBJ2-2; d_call: NA; cdr3_nt: TGTGCCAGCAGCCAAGAAAGGATCCCCTTCGGAAACACCGGGGAGCTGTTTTTT; cdr3_aa: CASSQERIPFGNTGELFF
clone_size: many; v_call: TRBV20-1; j_call: TRBJ2-7; d_call: TRBD1; cdr3_nt: TGCAGTGCTAGAGGGGGACAGGGGAGCGAAGCCTACGAGCAGTACTTC; cdr3_aa: CSARGGQGSEAYEQYF
clone_size: medium-sized; v_call: TRBV7-2; j_call: TRBJ1-5; d_call: NA; cdr3_nt: TGTGCCAGCAGTTTCGGGAATAGCAATCAGCCCCAGCATTTT; cdr3_aa: CASSFGNSNQPQHF
clone_size: many; v_call: TRBV19; j_call: TRBJ1-2; d_call: NA; cdr3_nt: TGTGCCAGTAGTAGGCGGGCGCCTTATGGCTACACCTTC; cdr3_aa: CASSRRAPYGYTF
clone_size: many; v_call: TRBV29-1; j_call: TRBJ2-7; d_call: NA; cdr3_nt: TGCAGCGTAGGAAGCTCCTACGAGCAGTACTTC; cdr3_aa: CSVGSSYEQYF
clone_size: once; v_call: TRBV4-1; j_call: TRBJ2-3; d_call: TRBD2; cdr3_nt: TGTGCCAGCAGCCAAGAGGAGCGGGGCACAGATAGGCAGTATTTT; cdr3_aa: CASSQEERGTDRQYF
clone_size: once; v_call: TRBV20-1; j_call: TRBJ2-1; d_call: TRBD2; cdr3_nt: TGCAGTGCTATACGACTAGCGGGAGGTTATGAGCAGTTCTTC; cdr3_aa: CSAIRLAGGYEQFF
clone_size: large; v_call: TRBV6-1; j_call: TRBJ1-5; d_call: NA; cdr3_nt: TGTGCCAGCAGTGAAGCTCAGCCCCAGCATTTT; cdr3_aa: CASSEAQPQHF
clone_size: NA; v_call: TRBV6-2/TRBV6-3; j_call: TRBJ2-1; d_call: NA; cdr3_nt: TGCGCCAGCGGCACGCGTGCGGTAGTCAATGAGAAGTTCTTC; cdr3_aa: CASGTRAVVNEKFF
clone_size: NA; v_call: TRBV7-2; j_call: TRBJ2-3; d_call: NA; cdr3_nt: TGTGCCAGCAGATTAGGCAACCTGGGTGATACGAAGTATTTT; cdr3_aa: CASRLGNLGDTKYF
clone_size: many; v_call: TRBV5-1; j_call: TRBJ2-7; d_call: TRBD1; cdr3_nt: TGCGCCAGCAGCTTAAGACAGGGGGCATACGAGCAGTACTTC; cdr3_aa: CASSLRQGAYEQYF
clone_size: medium-sized; v_call: TRBV20-1; j_call: TRBJ2-7; d_call: NA; cdr3_nt: TGCAGTGGTGCCTCATGGGGGTCCTCCTACGAGCAGTACTTC; cdr3_aa: CSGASWGSSYEQYF
clone_size: medium-sized; v_call: TRBV7-6; j_call: TRBJ2-3; d_call: NA; cdr3_nt: TGTGCCAGCGATGAAGGGAGGAGCACAGATACGCAGTATTTT; cdr3_aa: CASDEGRSTDTQYF
clone_size: NA; v_call: TRBV4-3; j_call: TRBJ1-3; d_call: NA; cdr3_nt: TGCGCCAGCAGCAAAGACTCTCCGGGCTCTGGAAACACAATATATTTT; cdr3_aa: CASSKDSPGSGNTIYF
clone_size: NA; v_call: TRBV15; j_call: TRBJ2-5; d_call: NA; cdr3_nt: TGCGCCACCAGCAGCTGCCTCCAGGGAAAGACCCAGTACTTC; cdr3_aa: CATSSCLQGKTQYF
clone_size: medium-sized; v_call: TRBV28; j_call: TRBJ2-3; d_call: NA; cdr3_nt: TGTGCCAGCAGTTTATTGTCAGTTAATACGCAGTATTTT; cdr3_aa: CASSLLSVNTQYF
clone_size: NA; v_call: TRBV7-3; j_call: TRBJ2-3; d_call: NA; cdr3_nt: TGCTCCAGCAGTTCTCTAGGCGGCCTTAATACGCAGTATTTT; cdr3_aa: CSSSSLGGLNTQYF
clone_size: medium-sized; v_call: TRBV28; j_call: TRBJ2-3; d_call: NA; cdr3_nt: TGTGCCAGCAGTTTACGAGATACGCAGTATTTT; cdr3_aa: CASSLRDTQYF
clone_size: NA; v_call: TRBV4-1; j_call: TRBJ1-1; d_call: NA; cdr3_nt: TGCGCCAGCAGACAAGACAGATTGAACACTGAAGCTTTCTTT; cdr3_aa: CASRQDRLNTEAFF
clone_size: NA; v_call: TRBV30; j_call: TRBJ1-1; d_call: NA; cdr3_nt: TGTGCCCTGAGGATAGGGCGGGACGAAGCTTTCTTT; cdr3_aa: CALRIGRDEAFF
clone_size: NA; v_call: TRBV7-9; j_call: TRBJ2-3; d_call: NA; cdr3_nt: TGTGCCAGCAGCCCCGCCGTGGCTAGCACAGATACGCAGTATTTT; cdr3_aa: CASSPAVASTDTQYF
clone_size: NA; v_call: TRBV2; j_call: TRBJ1-1; d_call: TRBD1; cdr3_nt: TGTGCCAGAAGTGGTAGACAGGGGATAAACACTGAAACTTTCTTT; cdr3_aa: CARSGRQGINTETFF
clone_size: NA; v_call: TRBV16; j_call: TRBJ1-1; d_call: NA; cdr3_nt: TGCGCCAGCAGCCAATTGGTGAACACTCAAGCTTTCTTT; cdr3_aa: CASSQLVNTQAFF
clone_size: many; v_call: TRBV6-2/TRBV6-3; j_call: TRBJ2-1; d_call: TRBD2; cdr3_nt: TGTGCCAGCAGTTACACTCTAGCGGGAGGGGTGCCCTACAATGAGCAGTTCTTC; cdr3_aa: CASSYTLAGGVPYNEQFF
clone_size: medium-sized; v_call: TRBV28; j_call: TRBJ2-5; d_call: NA; cdr3_nt: TGTGCCAGCAGTTCCCCAGCGCAAGAGACCCAGTACTTC; cdr3_aa: CASSSPAQETQYF
clone_size: many; v_call: TRBV2; j_call: TRBJ2-1; d_call: NA; cdr3_nt: TGTGCCAGCCGAAGACTATCAGACAATGAGCAGTTCTTC; cdr3_aa: CASRRLSDNEQFF
clone_size: NA; v_call: TRBV19; j_call: TRBJ1-5; d_call: NA; cdr3_nt: TGTGCCAGTTCCCGCGAGAGGGATTGGCCCCGGGATTTT; cdr3_aa: CASSRERDWPRDF
clone_size: many; v_call: TRBV30; j_call: TRBJ1-5; d_call: TRBD1; cdr3_nt: TGTGCCTGGAGTGGGACAGGGGGGTTCAATCAGCCCCAGCATTTT; cdr3_aa: CAWSGTGGFNQPQHF
clone_size: large; v_call: TRBV27; j_call: TRBJ1-5; d_call: NA; cdr3_nt: TGTGCCAGCAGTCTCCGTGGGAACAATCAGCCCCAGCATTTT; cdr3_aa: CASSLRGNNQPQHF
clone_size: once; v_call: TRBV20-1; j_call: TRBJ2-4; d_call: TRBD2; cdr3_nt: TGCAGCGTCGGGAGCTATGGGACTAGCGCATCCAAAAACGTTCAGTACTTC; cdr3_aa: CSVGSYGTSASKNVQYF
clone_size: NA; v_call: TRBV25-1; j_call: TRBJ1-1; d_call: NA; cdr3_nt: TGTGCCAACAGTCGTACAGGGAGTGTGACTGAAGATTTCTTT; cdr3_aa: CANSRTGSVTEDFF
clone_size: large; v_call: TRBV14; j_call: TRBJ1-1; d_call: TRBD1; cdr3_nt: TGTGCCAGCAGCGCCCGACAGGGACACACTGAAGCTTTCTTT; cdr3_aa: CASSARQGHTEAFF
clone_size: many; v_call: TRBV7-2; j_call: TRBJ1-5; d_call: NA; cdr3_nt: TGTGCCGGCAGTTTCGGGAATAGCAATCAGCCCCAGCATTTT; cdr3_aa: CAGSFGNSNQPQHF
clone_size: medium-sized; v_call: TRBV28; j_call: TRBJ1-5; d_call: NA; cdr3_nt: TGTGCCAGCTGGGCTTTGGGGGACGATAGCAATCAGCCCCAGCATTTT; cdr3_aa: CASWALGDDSNQPQHF
clone_size: few; v_call: TRBV7-9; j_call: TRBJ1-3; d_call: NA; cdr3_nt: TGTGCCAGCAGCTTCCTGGCCAACTCTGGAAACACCATATATTTT; cdr3_aa: CASSFLANSGNTIYF
clone_size: medium-sized; v_call: TRBV6-6; j_call: TRBJ2-5; d_call: TRBD1; cdr3_nt: TGTGCCAGCAGTTACTCGGGACAGGTGTATCAAGAGACCCAGTACTTC; cdr3_aa: CASSYSGQVYQETQYF
clone_size: NA; v_call: TRBV11-2; j_call: TRBJ1-1; d_call: NA; cdr3_nt: TGTTCCAGCAGTTTAGCCGGAAGCAACACTGAAGCTTTCTTT; cdr3_aa: CSSSLAGSNTEAFF